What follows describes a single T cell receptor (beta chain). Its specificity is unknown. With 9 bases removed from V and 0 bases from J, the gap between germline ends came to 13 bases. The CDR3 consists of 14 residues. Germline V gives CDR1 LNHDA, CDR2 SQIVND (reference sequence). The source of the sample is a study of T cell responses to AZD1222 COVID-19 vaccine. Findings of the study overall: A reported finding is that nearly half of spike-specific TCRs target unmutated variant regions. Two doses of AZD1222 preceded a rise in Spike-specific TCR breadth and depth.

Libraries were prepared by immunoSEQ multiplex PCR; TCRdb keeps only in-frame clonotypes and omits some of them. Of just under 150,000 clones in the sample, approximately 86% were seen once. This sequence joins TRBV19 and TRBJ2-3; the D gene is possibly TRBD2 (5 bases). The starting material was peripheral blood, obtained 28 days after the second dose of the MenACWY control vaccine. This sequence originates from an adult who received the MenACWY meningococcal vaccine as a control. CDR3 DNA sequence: TGTGCCAGCCGGAGGCGGCAGAGCACAGATACGCAGTATTTT. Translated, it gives CASRRRQSTDTQYF.